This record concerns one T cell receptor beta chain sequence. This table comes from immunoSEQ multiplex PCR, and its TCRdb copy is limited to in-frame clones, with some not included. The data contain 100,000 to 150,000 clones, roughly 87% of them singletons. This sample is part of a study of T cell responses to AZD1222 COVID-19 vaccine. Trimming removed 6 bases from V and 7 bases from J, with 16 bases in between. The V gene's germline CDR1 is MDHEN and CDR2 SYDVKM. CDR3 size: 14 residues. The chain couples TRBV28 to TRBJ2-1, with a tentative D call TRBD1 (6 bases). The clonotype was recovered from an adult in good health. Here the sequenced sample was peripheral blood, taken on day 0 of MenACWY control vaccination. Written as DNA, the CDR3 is TGTGCCAGCAGACACACAGGGATGGAGAATGAGCAGTTCTTC. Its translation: CASRHTGMENEQFF.